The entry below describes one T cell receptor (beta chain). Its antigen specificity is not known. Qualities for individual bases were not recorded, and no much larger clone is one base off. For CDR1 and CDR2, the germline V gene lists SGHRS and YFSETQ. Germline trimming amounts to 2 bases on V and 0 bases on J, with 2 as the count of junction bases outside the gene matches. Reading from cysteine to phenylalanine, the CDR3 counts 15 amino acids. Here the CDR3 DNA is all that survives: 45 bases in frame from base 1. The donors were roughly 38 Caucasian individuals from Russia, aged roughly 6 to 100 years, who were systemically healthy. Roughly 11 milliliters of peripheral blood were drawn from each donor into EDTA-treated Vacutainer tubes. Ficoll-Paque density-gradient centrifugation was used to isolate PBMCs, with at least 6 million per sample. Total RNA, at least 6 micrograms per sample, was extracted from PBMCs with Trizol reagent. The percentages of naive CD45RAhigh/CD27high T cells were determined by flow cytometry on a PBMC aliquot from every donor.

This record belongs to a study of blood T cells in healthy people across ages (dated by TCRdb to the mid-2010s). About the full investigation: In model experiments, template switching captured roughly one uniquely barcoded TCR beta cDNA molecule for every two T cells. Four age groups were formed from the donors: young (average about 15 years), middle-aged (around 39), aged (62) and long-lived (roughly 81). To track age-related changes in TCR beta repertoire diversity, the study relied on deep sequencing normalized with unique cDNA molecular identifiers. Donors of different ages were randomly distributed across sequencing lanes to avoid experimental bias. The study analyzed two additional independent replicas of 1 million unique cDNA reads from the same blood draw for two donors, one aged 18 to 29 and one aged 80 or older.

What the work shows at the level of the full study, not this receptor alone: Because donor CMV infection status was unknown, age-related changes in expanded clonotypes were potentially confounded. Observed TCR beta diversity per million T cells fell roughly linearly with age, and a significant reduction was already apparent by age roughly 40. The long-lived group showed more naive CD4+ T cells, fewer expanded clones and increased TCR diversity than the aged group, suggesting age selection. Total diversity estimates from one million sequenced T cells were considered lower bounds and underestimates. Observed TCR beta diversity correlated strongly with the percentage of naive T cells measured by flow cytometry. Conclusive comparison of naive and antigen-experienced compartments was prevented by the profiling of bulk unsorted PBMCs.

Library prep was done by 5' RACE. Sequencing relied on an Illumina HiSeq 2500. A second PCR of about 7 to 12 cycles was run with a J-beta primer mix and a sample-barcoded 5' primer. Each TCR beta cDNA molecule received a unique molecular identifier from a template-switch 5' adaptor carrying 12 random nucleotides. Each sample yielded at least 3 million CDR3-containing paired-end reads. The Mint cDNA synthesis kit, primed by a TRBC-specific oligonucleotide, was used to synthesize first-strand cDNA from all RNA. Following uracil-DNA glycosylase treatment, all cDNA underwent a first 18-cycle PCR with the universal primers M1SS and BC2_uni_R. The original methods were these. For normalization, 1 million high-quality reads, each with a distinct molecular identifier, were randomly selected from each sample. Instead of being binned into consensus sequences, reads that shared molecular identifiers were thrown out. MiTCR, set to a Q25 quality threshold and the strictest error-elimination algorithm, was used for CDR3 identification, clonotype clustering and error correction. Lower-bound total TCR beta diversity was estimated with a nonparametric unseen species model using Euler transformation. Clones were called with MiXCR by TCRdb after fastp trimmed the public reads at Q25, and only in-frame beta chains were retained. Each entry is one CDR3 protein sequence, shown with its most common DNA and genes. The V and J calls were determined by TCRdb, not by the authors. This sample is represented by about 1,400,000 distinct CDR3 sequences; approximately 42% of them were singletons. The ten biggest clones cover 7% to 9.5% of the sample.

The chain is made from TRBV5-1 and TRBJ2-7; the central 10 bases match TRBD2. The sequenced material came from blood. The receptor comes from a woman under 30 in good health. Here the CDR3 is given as CASSLAGGFSYEQYF. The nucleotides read TGCGCCAGCAGCTTAGCGGGGGGGTTCTCCTACGAGCAGTACTTC. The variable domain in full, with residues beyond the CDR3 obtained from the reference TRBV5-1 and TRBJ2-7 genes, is KAGVTQTPRYLIKTRGQQVTLSCSPISGHRSVSWYQQTPGQGLQFLFEYFSETQRNKGNFPGRFSGRQFSNSRSEMNVSTLELGDSALYLCASSLAGGFSYEQYFGPGTRLTVT.